Shown below are 7 T cell receptor beta chains from a single sample sequenced in a study of blood T cell repertoires in COVID-19. TCRdb keeps only in-frame clones here, not all; method: immunoSEQ multiplex PCR. Among about 270,000 clones, 84% were seen once, and the ten largest hold less than 10%. Specimen: peripheral blood. All receptors derive from a human donor in a cohort sampled during active COVID-19.

The gene calls are TRBV2 and TRBJ2-5, with 15 bases aligning to TRBD2. The CDR3 runs 14 residues. Germline CDR1 SNHLY, CDR2 FYNNEI. The junction had 8 bases not matched to a gene; V was cut back by 8 bases and J by 10 bases. CDR3 loop: CASSEGLAGGVQYF. The CDR3 DNA sequence: TGTGCCAGCTCCGAGGGACTAGCGGGGGGAGTCCAGTACTTC.

CDR3 sequence (DNA): TGTGCCAGCAGCCCCTACTTGTCAGATACGCAGTATTTT. It specifies CASSPYLSDTQYF. The rearrangement links TRBV12-3 or TRBV12-4 to TRBJ2-3; the D is unclear. This CDR3 contains 13 residues. V lost 6 bases, J lost 4 bases, and 11 bases lay in between.

The rearrangement joins TRBV25-1 to TRBJ1-2; TRBD1 matches at 7 bases. In germline, CDR1 is MGHDK, CDR2 SYGVNS. Germline trimming cut 4 bases from V and 2 bases from J; bases unmatched to any gene: 13. The CDR3 is 17 residues long. CDR3 sequence (DNA): TGTGCCAGCAGTGTACAAACCGGTGGGACAGCCAACTATGGCTACACCTTC. Its protein is CASSVQTGGTANYGYTF.

A word on this clone: A single base separates this from a much larger clone, so it may be a read error. The sample carries other DNA sequences with the same CDR3. The chain uses TRBV12-3 or TRBV12-4 and TRBJ2-2; D is unresolved. The length of the CDR3 is 13 residues. Trimming stripped 5 bases from V and 4 bases from J, with 8 bases between. CDR3: CASSPSGTGELFF. Written as DNA, the CDR3 is TGTGCCAGCAGTCCCTCGGGCACCGGGGAGCTGTTTTTT.

V usage is TRBV29-1 and J usage is TRBJ2-7; D gene unclear. CDR1 is SQVTM and CDR2 is ANQGSEA in the germline V gene. The CDR3 runs to 12 residues. Trimming removed 6 bases at V and 3 bases at J, with 12 bases between. The CDR3, as DNA: TGCAGCGTAGCCCCACGCGGCTACGAGCAGTACTTC. Amino acid sequence: CSVAPRGYEQYF.

The rearrangement uses TRBV3-1 (or the pseudogene TRBV3-2) and TRBJ2-3; 9 bases match TRBD2. Germline trimming cut 1 base from V and 8 bases from J; bases unmatched to any gene: 4. The CDR3 totals 14 residues. Germline assignment: CDR1 LGHDT and CDR2 YNNKEL (reference sequence). CDR3 in amino acids: CASSQGRGGGTQYF. The CDR3 DNA sequence: TGTGCCAGCAGCCAAGGGCGGGGGGGCGGTACGCAGTATTTT.

The V and J genes are TRBV11-2 and TRBJ1-3; the D is unclear. V dropped 2 bases and J dropped 0 bases, with 8 bases sitting between them. Germline V gene sequence: CDR1 SGHAT, CDR2 FQNNGV. The CDR3 length is 15 residues. CDR3 bases: TGTGCCAGCAGCTTAATAAGTAGCTCTGGAAACACCATATATTTT. This codes for CASSLISSSGNTIYF.